This T cell receptor beta chain was recorded in a study of cytomegalovirus exposure and HLA in healthy donors. A note on this clone: The antigen remains undetermined.

The primer mix had 60 Vbeta and 13 Jbeta primers. Method: immunoSEQ multiplex PCR; TCRdb's copy keeps in-frame clones and lacks some. The sample includes over 150,000 clones, roughly 72% of them seen just once. Trimming stripped 0 bases from V and 8 bases from J, with 13 bases between. From germline, CDR1 is SGHVS and CDR2 FQNEAQ. There are 15 residues in the CDR3. Study-wide findings and caveats: As immune exposure information, only CMV serostatus was available. A later analysis, which compared TCR beta chains of equal frequency, found the HLA-associated ones more clonally expanded. The study reported that TCR beta sequences accurately predicted HLA-A and HLA-B alleles in most subjects.

Sequencing used PBMCs. This receptor was taken from a man aged 25-45 years in good health and CMV-seronegative. The V and J genes are TRBV7-8 and TRBJ1-4; no clear D. The CDR3 bases are TGTGCCAGCAGCTTAGCGAGAGGAGGGAGAGAAAAACTGTTTTTT. Translation gives CASSLARGGREKLFF. Supplemented by reference TRBV7-8 and TRBJ1-4, the full variable domain reads GAGVSQSPRYKVAKRGQDVALRCDPISGHVSLFWYQQALGQGPEFLTYFQNEAQLDKSGLPSDRFFAERPEGSVSTLKIQRTQQEDSAVYLCASSLARGGREKLFFGSGTQLSVL.